This T cell receptor (beta chain) originates from a study of tumor-infiltrating lymphocytes in oesophageal squamous cell carcinoma. TCRdb independently ran MiXCR on the PCR reads; one entry per CDR3 protein. In the table there are fewer than 15,000 distinct CDR3 sequences, 54% of which are singletons. Germline assignment: CDR1 SGHTA and CDR2 FQGTGA. The length of the CDR3 is 16 residues. This sequence joins TRBV7-3 and TRBJ2-7; the D call may be TRBD1 or TRBD2 (5 bases each). The J call is doubtful: the DNA matches TRBJ2-1 better. This TCR derives from a male donor with esophageal squamous cell carcinoma. The sample taken for sequencing was esophageal tumor tissue. CDR3 DNA: TGTGCCAGCAGCCGGAGCGGTGGGACCGCCTACAATGAGCAGTTCTTC. Its translation is CASSRSGGTAYNEQFF.